Listed below are T cell receptor beta chains from one sample, sequenced in a study of shared clonotypes between healthy human individuals. The repertoire was sequenced with immunoSEQ multiplex PCR; TCRdb's copy has only in-frame clones and lacks some. The data contain a few million clones, more than 90% of them seen just once; the ten biggest clones take up 0.14%. Sequencing input: naive CD4+ T cells sorted from blood. The origin of the receptors is a man aged 18 to 30 in good health. Both conserved end residues are part of each CDR3. Each record gives: J gene, clone size, D gene, V gene, CDR3 DNA, CDR3 protein. D genes are given only for firm matches. Size is omitted from some rows. Given values are once, few, many or a class for expanded clones.

J gene: TRBJ2-4
clone size: few
D gene: -
V gene: TRBV11-2
CDR3 DNA: TGTGCCAGCAGCTTAGACCCAGGGTCGGGCATTCAGTACTTC
CDR3 protein: CASSLDPGSGIQYF

J gene: TRBJ2-5
clone size: -
D gene: TRBD2
V gene: TRBV11-3
CDR3 DNA: TGTGCCAGCAGTGGACTAGGCGAGGAGACCCAGTACTTC
CDR3 protein: CASSGLGEETQYF

J gene: TRBJ1-1
clone size: -
D gene: -
V gene: TRBV18
CDR3 DNA: TGTGCCAGCTCACCACCGGGCCAGATGAACACTGAAGCTTTCTTT
CDR3 protein: CASSPPGQMNTEAFF

J gene: TRBJ2-7
clone size: -
D gene: TRBD1
V gene: TRBV18
CDR3 DNA: TGTGCCAGCTCACCCCTGGGGACAGGGGAGGCCGAGCAGTACTTC
CDR3 protein: CASSPLGTGEAEQYF

J gene: TRBJ2-1
clone size: -
D gene: -
V gene: TRBV27
CDR3 DNA: TGTGCCGTAGGAAATGAGCAGTTCTTC
CDR3 protein: CAVGNEQFF

J gene: TRBJ2-2
clone size: -
D gene: TRBD2
V gene: TRBV7-2
CDR3 DNA: TGTGCCAGCAGCTTAGAACTAGCGACCGGGGAGCTGTTTTTT
CDR3 protein: CASSLELATGELFF

J gene: TRBJ2-5
clone size: once
D gene: TRBD1
V gene: TRBV19
CDR3 DNA: TGTGCCAGTAGTCCCGAGACAGGGGGCCGTGAGACCCAGTACTTC
CDR3 protein: CASSPETGGRETQYF

J gene: TRBJ2-3
clone size: -
D gene: -
V gene: TRBV6-4
CDR3 DNA: TGTGCCAGCAGTTCCCGAGGGGCAGATACGCAGTATTTT
CDR3 protein: CASSSRGADTQYF

J gene: TRBJ2-2
clone size: few
D gene: -
V gene: TRBV7-2
CDR3 DNA: TGTGCCAGCAGCTTAGCCGGCAGAGGGAATTCGGTTGGGCTGTTTTTT
CDR3 protein: CASSLAGRGNSVGLFF

J gene: TRBJ2-5
clone size: few
D gene: TRBD1
V gene: TRBV18
CDR3 DNA: TGTGCCAGCTCACTACCGGGACAGCAAGAGACCCAGTACTTC
CDR3 protein: CASSLPGQQETQYF

J gene: TRBJ2-3
clone size: -
D gene: TRBD2
V gene: TRBV5-4
CDR3 DNA: TGTGCCAGCAGCCCCGGGACTATCCGGCGGGTAGATACGCAGTATTTT
CDR3 protein: CASSPGTIRRVDTQYF

J gene: TRBJ1-5
clone size: -
D gene: -
V gene: TRBV6-1
CDR3 DNA: TGTGCCAGCAGTGATAAATGGGATCAGCCCCAGCATTTT
CDR3 protein: CASSDKWDQPQHF

J gene: TRBJ2-7
clone size: -
D gene: TRBD2
V gene: TRBV6-1
CDR3 DNA: TGTGCCAGCAGTGAATTGGGACTAGCATTTTGGGAGCAGTACTTC
CDR3 protein: CASSELGLAFWEQYF

J gene: TRBJ2-1
clone size: -
D gene: TRBD1
V gene: TRBV28
CDR3 DNA: TGTGCCAGCAGTTTGACCGGGACAGGGGCCGGGAGTGAGCAGTTCTTC
CDR3 protein: CASSLTGTGAGSEQFF

J gene: TRBJ2-7
clone size: -
D gene: TRBD1
V gene: TRBV14
CDR3 DNA: TGTGCCAGCAGCCAAGGTCCGGGACAGGGGGTATACGAGCAGTACTTC
CDR3 protein: CASSQGPGQGVYEQYF

J gene: TRBJ2-4
clone size: -
D gene: TRBD1
V gene: TRBV7-9
CDR3 DNA: TGTGCCAGCTTTGGGGACAGGGGCCATCAGTACTTC
CDR3 protein: CASFGDRGHQYF

J gene: TRBJ1-1
clone size: once
D gene: -
V gene: TRBV10-3
CDR3 DNA: TGTGCCATCCGGGACGGGAACACTGAAGCTTTCTTT
CDR3 protein: CAIRDGNTEAFF

J gene: TRBJ2-1
clone size: -
D gene: TRBD2
V gene: TRBV5-1
CDR3 DNA: TGCGCCAGCAGCCCGGGCTGGACTAGCTCCAATGAGCAGTTCTTC
CDR3 protein: CASSPGWTSSNEQFF

J gene: TRBJ1-1
clone size: -
D gene: -
V gene: TRBV6-1
CDR3 DNA: TGTGCCAGCAGTGAAGCCGGGACAACTGAAGCTTTCTTT
CDR3 protein: CASSEAGTTEAFF

J gene: TRBJ1-2
clone size: once
D gene: -
V gene: TRBV7-2
CDR3 DNA: TGTGCCAGCAGCCAAAGACCAGCCTCGGGAGGCTACACCTTC
CDR3 protein: CASSQRPASGGYTF

J gene: TRBJ2-3
clone size: -
D gene: -
V gene: TRBV13
CDR3 DNA: TGTGCCAGCAGCTTAGCTTGGTCCCCTTTGGAAGATACGCAGTATTTT
CDR3 protein: CASSLAWSPLEDTQYF

J gene: TRBJ1-4
clone size: once
D gene: -
V gene: TRBV2
CDR3 DNA: TGTGCCAGCAGTGAAACGGGAGTGGCTGAAAAACTGTTTTTT
CDR3 protein: CASSETGVAEKLFF

J gene: TRBJ2-7
clone size: -
D gene: -
V gene: TRBV30
CDR3 DNA: TGTGCCTGGAGTGGCTCGTGGCTGGGGGGCTACGAGCAGTACTTC
CDR3 protein: CAWSGSWLGGYEQYF

J gene: TRBJ2-3
clone size: -
D gene: -
V gene: TRBV2
CDR3 DNA: TGTGCCAGCAGGAGTCAGCCCAGCACAGATACGCAGTATTTT
CDR3 protein: CASRSQPSTDTQYF

J gene: TRBJ2-7
clone size: -
D gene: TRBD1
V gene: TRBV27
CDR3 DNA: TGTGCCAGCAGTCAACTCCCCCCGGGACAGAGATTCTACGAGCAGTACTTC
CDR3 protein: CASSQLPPGQRFYEQYF

J gene: TRBJ1-4
clone size: -
D gene: -
V gene: TRBV30
CDR3 DNA: TGTGCCTGGAGGGGGGGGAGCCCCGATCAAAAACTGTTTTTT
CDR3 protein: CAWRGGSPDQKLFF

J gene: TRBJ1-6
clone size: few
D gene: -
V gene: TRBV4-3
CDR3 DNA: TGCGCCAGCAGCCAAGAACAGGGCAATTCACCCCTCCACTTT
CDR3 protein: CASSQEQGNSPLHF

J gene: TRBJ1-6
clone size: once
D gene: -
V gene: TRBV10-3
CDR3 DNA: TGTGCCATCAGTCCCGACAGAAATAATTCACCCCTCCACTTT
CDR3 protein: CAISPDRNNSPLHF

J gene: TRBJ1-5
clone size: once
D gene: -
V gene: TRBV9
CDR3 DNA: TGTGCCAGCAGCTCTGGGGGATTTAGCAATCAGCCCCAGCATTTT
CDR3 protein: CASSSGGFSNQPQHF

J gene: TRBJ2-6
clone size: once
D gene: -
V gene: TRBV5-4
CDR3 DNA: TGTGCCAGCACCAGGGACTCTGGGGCCAACGTCCTGACTTTC
CDR3 protein: CASTRDSGANVLTF